These 16 T cell receptor beta chains were sequenced from one sample in a study of early T cells in non-severe SARS-CoV-2 infection. Each CDR3 protein gets one entry after TCRdb re-called the 5' RACE reads with MiXCR. The top ten hold about 2.7% of the sample, which has roughly 60,000 distinct CDR3 sequences, around 11% seen once. Sequenced material: whole blood, taken at baseline. The receptors stem from an adult who was a healthcare worker with PCR-confirmed SARS-CoV-2 infection or an uninfected control (not recorded which).

The chain recombines TRBV29-1 with TRBJ2-5, with D unresolved. The CDR3 is 13 amino acids. Germline V lookup: CDR1 SQVTM, CDR2 ANQGSEA. Deletions cut 8 bases from V and 4 bases from J, with 17 bases between. The CDR3 coding sequence is TGCAGCTCGCGCAGTCCGGGTGGAGAGACCCAGTACTTC. The encoded protein is CSSRSPGGETQYF.

Only a few counts were recorded for this clonotype. The chain couples TRBV25-1 to TRBJ1-6; D remains unclear. The CDR3 covers 15 residues. Trimming shortened V by 3 bases and J by 3 bases, and 9 bases separated the two germline ends. Germline CDR1 is MGHDK and CDR2 is SYGVNS. The CDR3, as DNA: TGTGCCAGCAGTGAGAGGGTCGACTATAATTCACCCCTCCACTTT. Translated, it gives CASSERVDYNSPLHF.

This chain uses TRBV6-5 with TRBJ1-1; D is ambiguous. CDR1 is MNHEY and CDR2 is SVGAGI in the germline V gene. Trimming pared 7 bases from V and 1 base from J, leaving 10 bases between. The CDR3 covers 13 residues. DNA of the CDR3: TGTGCCAGCACCAACACCGGGAACACTGAAGCTTTCTTT. It translates to CASTNTGNTEAFF.

CDR3 protein: CASSSRAAPSRETQYF. The CDR3 DNA is TGTGCCAGCAGCTCCCGGGCAGCGCCTAGCAGGGAGACCCAGTACTTC. The rearrangement joins TRBV11-2 to TRBJ2-5; possible D gene TRBD2, 5 bases. V lost 4 bases and J 5 bases, leaving 20 bases between the germline ends. There are 16 residues in the CDR3. In germline, CDR1 is SGHAT, CDR2 FQNNGV.

There are many counts of this clonotype. The chain carries TRBV18 and TRBJ2-3; D tentatively reads TRBD1 or TRBD2 (5 bases each). V lost 3 bases and J lost 5, with 12 bases in between. Looked up from germline, CDR1 is KGHSH and CDR2 is LQKENI. The CDR3 totals 14 residues. The CDR3 is CASSPDNGVDTQYF. The CDR3 bases are TGTGCCAGCTCACCGGACAACGGGGTAGATACGCAGTATTTT.

In this sample, this clonotype turned up many times. The CDR3 region is CAWSAGGRSMDTQYF. CDR3 sequence (DNA): TGTGCCTGGAGTGCGGGGGGACGTTCCATGGATACGCAGTATTTT. The V call is TRBV30, the J call TRBJ2-3, with 7 bases that match TRBD2. Trimming removed 1 base from V and 6 bases from J; junction bases left unmatched: 10. There are 15 residues in the CDR3. The V gene's germline CDR1 is GTSNPN and CDR2 SVGIG (reference sequence).

This chain links TRBV10-2 with TRBJ1-2; D is undetermined. Germline CDR1 is WSHSY and CDR2 is SAAADI. The CDR3 is 13 residues long. With 8 bases removed from V and 6 bases from J, the gap between germline ends came to 16 bases. In DNA form, the CDR3 reads TGCGCCAGCGGCGGACGGAGCCTGGATGGCTACACCTTC. This encodes CASGGRSLDGYTF.

Many counts were recorded for this clonotype. The CDR3: CASSEGPTGGRSPLHF. The CDR3 coding sequence is TGTGCCAGCAGTGAAGGACCTACAGGGGGGCGATCACCCCTCCACTTT. The rearrangement joins TRBV6-1 to TRBJ1-6; 8 bases agree with TRBD1. Germline-derived CDR1 and CDR2 are MNHNS and SASEGT. Germline trimming cut 1 base from V and 10 bases from J; bases unmatched to any gene: 9. The CDR3 extends over 16 amino acids.

This clonotype was counted many times. V gene TRBV7-9 combines with J gene TRBJ1-5, with 7 bases lining up with TRBD1. The V gene's germline CDR1 is SEHNR and CDR2 FQNEAQ (reference sequence). This CDR3 is built from 14 residues. The V gene end was trimmed by 5 bases and the J gene end by 1 base; junction bases not matched to a gene: 2. Written as DNA, the CDR3 is TGTGCCAGCAGCCCACAGGGGAGCAATCAGCCCCAGCATTTT. Its translation is CASSPQGSNQPQHF.

The table lists this clonotype with a few counts. The rearrangement links TRBV3-1 to TRBJ2-1; D gene unclear. The V end lost 1 base, the J end lost 5 bases, and 9 bases lay between the germline ends. The CDR3 spans 14 residues. Germline V lookup: CDR1 LGHDT, CDR2 YNNKEL (reference sequence). CDR3 loop: CASSQVGRNNEQFF. The CDR3 DNA follows: TGTGCCAGCAGCCAAGTCGGTAGAAACAATGAGCAGTTCTTC.

V is TRBV7-2 and J is TRBJ1-2, with unresolved D. The CDR3 length is 11 residues. Trimming removed 8 bases at V and 8 bases at J, with 12 bases between. Germline CDR1 is SGHTA and CDR2 is FQGNSA. CDR3 in amino acids: CASEEARGYTF. The CDR3 nucleotides are TGTGCCAGCGAGGAAGCGCGAGGCTACACCTTC.

The rearrangement joins TRBV27 to TRBJ1-2, with 11 bases matching TRBD1. V dropped 5 bases and J dropped 3; count of bases not matched to a gene: 8. Germline lookup yields CDR1 MNHEY and CDR2 SMNVEV (reference sequence). This CDR3 is built from 16 residues. The CDR3 region is CASSRWTGGEYYGYTF. CDR3 DNA sequence: TGTGCCAGCAGTCGATGGACAGGGGGCGAGTACTATGGCTACACCTTC.

This clonotype came up a few times. The rearrangement links TRBV29-1 to TRBJ2-5; TRBD1 aligns across 12 bases. The CDR3 is 13 amino acids. Germline V gene lookup returns CDR1 SQVTM and CDR2 ANQGSEA. With 6 bases clipped from V and 5 bases from J, the junction kept 4 bases outside the gene matches. In DNA form, the CDR3 reads TGCAGCGTCCGGGACAGGGGGCTGGAGACCCAGTACTTC. Amino acid sequence: CSVRDRGLETQYF.

This chain links TRBV7-2 with TRBJ2-1, with a weak D call TRBD1 (6 bases). The V end lost 5 bases, the J end lost 4 bases, and 21 bases lay between the germline ends. Germline CDR1 reads SGHTA; CDR2 reads FQGNSA. The CDR3 runs 17 residues. The DNA for the CDR3 is TGTGCCAGCAGCGTTCTGGCTACCGCTACAGGGTACAATGAGCAGTTCTTC. Its protein is CASSVLATATGYNEQFF.

This clonotype was picked up many times. This chain uses TRBV19 with TRBJ2-1; D gene uncertain. Trimming shortened V by 3 bases and J by 4 bases, and 16 bases separated the two germline ends. The CDR3 consists of 16 residues. Germline CDR1 LNHDA, CDR2 SQIVND (reference sequence). CDR3 amino acids: CASSIDTPRPYNEQFF. The CDR3 DNA is TGTGCCAGTAGTATCGACACACCCCGACCTTACAATGAGCAGTTCTTC.

The V and J genes are TRBV9 and TRBJ2-7; D is uncertain. The V gene lost 4 bases and the J gene lost 2 bases, with 13 bases spanning the gap. Looked up from germline, CDR1 is SGDLS and CDR2 is YYNGEE. The CDR3 extends over 14 amino acids. The CDR3 spells CASSPHPSAYEQYF. The CDR3 coding sequence is TGTGCCAGCAGCCCTCACCCAAGCGCCTACGAGCAGTACTTC.